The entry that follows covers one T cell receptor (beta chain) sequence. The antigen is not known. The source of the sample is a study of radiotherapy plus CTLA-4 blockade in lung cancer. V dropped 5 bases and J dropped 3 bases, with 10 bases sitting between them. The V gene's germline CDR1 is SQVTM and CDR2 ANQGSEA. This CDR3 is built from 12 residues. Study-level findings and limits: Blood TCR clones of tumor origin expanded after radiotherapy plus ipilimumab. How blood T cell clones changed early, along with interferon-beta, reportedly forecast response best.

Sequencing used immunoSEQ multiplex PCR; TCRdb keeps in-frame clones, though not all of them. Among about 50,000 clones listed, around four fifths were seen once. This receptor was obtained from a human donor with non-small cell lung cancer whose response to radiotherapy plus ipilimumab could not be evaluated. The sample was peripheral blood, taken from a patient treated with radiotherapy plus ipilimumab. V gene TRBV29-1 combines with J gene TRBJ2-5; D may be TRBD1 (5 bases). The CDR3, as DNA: TGCAGCGTTTCGAAAGGGGAAGAGACCCAGTACTTC. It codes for CSVSKGEETQYF. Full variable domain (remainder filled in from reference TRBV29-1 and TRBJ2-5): SAVISQKPSRDICQRGTSLTIQCQVDSQVTMMFWYRQQPGQSLTLIATANQGSEATYESGFVIDKFPISRPNLTFSTLTVSNMSPEDSSIYLCSVSKGEETQYFGPGTRLLVL.